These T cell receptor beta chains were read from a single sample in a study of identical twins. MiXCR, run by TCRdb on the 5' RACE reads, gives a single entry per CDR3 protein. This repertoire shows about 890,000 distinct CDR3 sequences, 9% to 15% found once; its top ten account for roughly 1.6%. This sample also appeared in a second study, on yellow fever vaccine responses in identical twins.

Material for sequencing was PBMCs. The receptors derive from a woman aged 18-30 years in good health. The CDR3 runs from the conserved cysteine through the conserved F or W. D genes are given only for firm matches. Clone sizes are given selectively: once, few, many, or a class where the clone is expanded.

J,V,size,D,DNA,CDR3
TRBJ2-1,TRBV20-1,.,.,TGCAGTGCTAGCGGCGCGAAATCCTACAATGAGCAGTTCTTC,CSASGAKSYNEQFF
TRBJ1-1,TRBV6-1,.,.,TGTGCCAGCAGCCATACAGACATGAACACTGAAGCTTTCTTT,CASSHTDMNTEAFF
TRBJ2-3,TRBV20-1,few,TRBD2,TGCAGTGCTATGATAAGCGGGGGGGCGAATACGCAGTATTTT,CSAMISGGANTQYF
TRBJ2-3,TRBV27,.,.,TGTGCCAGCAGTTCTTTGCGTCAGGCAGATACGCAGTATTTT,CASSSLRQADTQYF
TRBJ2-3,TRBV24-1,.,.,TGTGCCACCAGCCCAGGGGCCTTCGCCACAGATACGCAGTATTTT,CATSPGAFATDTQYF
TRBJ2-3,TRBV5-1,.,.,TGCGCCAGCGCGCTGGGAGTGGATACGCAGTATTTT,CASALGVDTQYF
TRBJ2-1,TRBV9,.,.,TGTGCCAGCAGCGTAGGATGGACGACGGAGCAGTTCTTC,CASSVGWTTEQFF
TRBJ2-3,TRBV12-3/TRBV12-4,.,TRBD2,TGTGCCAGCAGTTTGTTGTCTAGCGGGAGCTGGGGCACAGATACGCAGTATTTT,CASSLLSSGSWGTDTQYF
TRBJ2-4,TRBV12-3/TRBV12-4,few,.,TGTGCCAGCAGCCATGGACAGCATTTAGCCAAAAACATTCAGTACTTC,CASSHGQHLAKNIQYF
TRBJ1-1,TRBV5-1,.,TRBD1,TGCGCCAGCAGCCAGGGGACAGGGATATCTATGAACACTGAAGCTTTCTTT,CASSQGTGISMNTEAFF
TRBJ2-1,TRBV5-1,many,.,TGCGCCAGCACGCCCGGCGGTTCCGAGGGCTACAATGAGCAGTTCTTC,CASTPGGSEGYNEQFF
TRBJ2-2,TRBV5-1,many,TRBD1,TGCGCCAGCAGCTTCCCTTTCCGGGACAGTGGCACCGGGGAGCTGTTTTTT,CASSFPFRDSGTGELFF
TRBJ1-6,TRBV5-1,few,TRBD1,TGCGCCAGCAGCCCCGACAGGGGGCACTCACCCCTCCACTTT,CASSPDRGHSPLHF
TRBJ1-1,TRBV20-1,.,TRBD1,TGCAGTGCTAGAGCGCAGGGACAGTATAACACTGAAGCTTTCTTT,CSARAQGQYNTEAFF
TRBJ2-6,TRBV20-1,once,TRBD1,TGCAGTGCCAGAAACCAAACAGGGGCTGGGGCCAACGTCCTGACTTTC,CSARNQTGAGANVLTF
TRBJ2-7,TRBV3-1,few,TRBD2,TGTGCCAGCAGCCAAGGGGCTAGCGGGAGGTACGAGCAGTACTTC,CASSQGASGRYEQYF
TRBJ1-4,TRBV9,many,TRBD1,TGTGCCAGCAGCATCGGACAGGGAAATGAAAAACTGTTTTTT,CASSIGQGNEKLFF
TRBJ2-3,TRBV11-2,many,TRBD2,TGTGCCAGCAGCTCCCCGACTAGCGGGGGCACAGATACGCAGTATTTT,CASSSPTSGGTDTQYF
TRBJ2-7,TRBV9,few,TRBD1,TGTGCCAGCAGCGCCTCGACAGGGGCCAACGAGCAGTACTTC,CASSASTGANEQYF
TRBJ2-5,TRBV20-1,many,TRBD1,TGCAGTGTTAGGACAGGGCAAGAGACCCAGTACTTC,CSVRTGQETQYF
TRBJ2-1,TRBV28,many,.,TGTGCCAGCCGTACGGTTGCGGAGAGGGGTTATGAGCAGTTCTTC,CASRTVAERGYEQFF
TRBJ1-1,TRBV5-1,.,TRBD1,TGCGCCAGCAGCGGGACAGGGGAGTTTACGAACACTGAAGCTTTCTTT,CASSGTGEFTNTEAFF
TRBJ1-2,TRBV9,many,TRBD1,TGTGCCAGCAGCCCATGGGACAGCTCTAACTATGGCTACACCTTC,CASSPWDSSNYGYTF
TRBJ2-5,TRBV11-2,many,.,TGTGCCAGCAGCCCACCTGGTACGGCGCGAGGTTCGGAGACCCAGTACTTC,CASSPPGTARGSETQYF